This entry lists 9 T cell receptor beta chains sequenced from one sample in a study of shared clonotypes between healthy human individuals. CD45RO-negative, CCR7-selected cells formed the naive CD8 fraction, which excluded terminally differentiated effector memory CD45RA+ cells. Assay: immunoSEQ multiplex PCR; the TCRdb copy retains only in-frame clones and omits some. The sample holds around 2,000,000 clones, just under 95% seen once. The sample was naive CD8+ T cells sorted from blood. The receptor set was obtained from a young man in good health.

Remarks on this clone: Mismatch with germline at one junction end may stem from a read error. V usage is TRBV5-1 and J usage is TRBJ2-7; possibly TRBD1 or TRBD2 for D (5 bases each). Germline V gives CDR1 SGHRS, CDR2 YFSETQ. This CDR3 comprises 15 residues. CDR3 sequence (DNA): TGCGCCAGCAGCCTCCGGGGCGCGGAGTCCTCCGAGCAGTACTTC. Protein product: CASSLRGAESSEQYF. The entire variable domain, with the rest obtained from reference TRBV5-1 and TRBJ2-7, is as follows: KAGVTQTPRYLIKTRGQQVTLSCSPISGHRSVSWYQQTPGQGLQFLFEYFSETQRNKGNFPGRFSGRQFSNSRSEMNVSTLELGDSALYLCASSLRGAESSEQYFGPGTRLTVT.

The V call is TRBV9, the J call TRBJ2-1; 8 bases fit TRBD1. After removal of 3 bases from V and 0 bases from J, the junction contained 5 bases not matched to a gene. This CDR3 is 16 amino acids long. Germline CDR1 reads SGDLS; CDR2 reads YYNGEE. The CDR3 loop reads CASSAWDRSSYNEQFF. The CDR3 DNA sequence: TGTGCCAGCAGCGCCTGGGACAGGAGCTCCTACAATGAGCAGTTCTTC. The variable domain in full, with the rest retrieved from reference TRBV9 and TRBJ2-1, is DSGVTQTPKHLITATGQRVTLRCSPRSGDLSVYWYQQSLDQGLQFLIQYYNGEERAKGNILERFSAQQFPDLHSELNLSSLELGDSALYFCASSAWDRSSYNEQFFGPGTRLTVL.

As to this clone: Germline is not matched at one junction end, which may reflect a read error. The V gene is TRBV7-7, the J gene TRBJ2-2; D is ambiguous. CDR1 SSHAT and CDR2 FNYEAQ come from the germline V gene (reference sequence). This CDR3 is 13 amino acids long. The DNA of the CDR3 is TGTGCTAGCAGCCTTTTGGGTACCGGGGAGCTGTTTTTT. It yields the protein CASSLLGTGELFF.

The V call is TRBV19, the J call TRBJ1-4; D is undetermined. CDR1 and CDR2 from the germline V gene are LNHDA and SQIVND (reference sequence). This CDR3 has 15 amino acids. The V and J ends lost 3 bases and 0 bases respectively, with 8 bases between them. In DNA form, the CDR3 reads TGTGCCAGTAGTATGACCGAACCAACTAATGAAAAACTGTTTTTT. It codes for CASSMTEPTNEKLFF.

The chain has TRBV27 and TRBJ2-7; 8 nucleotides line up with TRBD1. Trimming cost V 5 bases and J 1 base; bases outside gene matches: 10. The V gene's germline CDR1 is MNHEY and CDR2 SMNVEV (reference sequence). This CDR3 region has 16 residues. The CDR3 spells CASSIRTGRDSYEQYF. In DNA, the CDR3 is TGTGCCAGCAGTATAAGGACAGGGAGAGATTCCTACGAGCAGTACTTC.

This clone was seen just once. The gene calls are TRBV2 and TRBJ2-1; 14 bases are shared with TRBD2. J gave up 1 base and V 4 bases, and 6 bases lay outside the gene matches. Germline V gene lookup returns CDR1 SNHLY and CDR2 FYNNEI. This CDR3 is 18 amino acids long. The CDR3 DNA reads as TGTGCCAGCAGTGGCGAGACTAGCGGGAGGGGGTCCTACAATGAGCAGTTCTTC. It codes for CASSGETSGRGSYNEQFF.

The V gene is TRBV5-6, the J gene TRBJ1-5; D unresolved. Germline V gene data show CDR1 as SGHDT and CDR2 as YYEEEE. This CDR3 region has 13 residues. V shed 0 bases and J shed 11 bases, with 12 bases lying between them. Here the CDR3 reads CASSLGGSGSQHF. CDR3 nucleotides: TGTGCCAGCAGCTTGGGCGGGAGTGGGTCCCAGCATTTT.

The genes are TRBV13 and TRBJ2-4; tentatively, D is TRBD2 (5 bases). The CDR3 totals 14 residues. Trimming pared 2 bases from V and 5 bases from J, leaving 10 bases between. Germline CDR1 is PRHDT and CDR2 is FYEKMQ (reference sequence). The CDR3 DNA reads as TGTGCCAGCAGCTTATTCCAGGAGGAAAACATTCAGTACTTC. Protein sequence: CASSLFQEENIQYF.

Remarks on this clone: It is unclear where the CDR3 begins or ends on the DNA, so no DNA is shown, and the CDR3 is as TCRdb lists it. The chain couples TRBV7-8 to TRBJ2-6; TRBD2 reflects the table's D call only, with no check against the DNA. The CDR3 spans 18 amino acids, including both terminal residues. Germline CDR1 is SGHVS and CDR2 is FQNEAQ. The CDR3 loop is CASSSSGGPYSGANVLTF.